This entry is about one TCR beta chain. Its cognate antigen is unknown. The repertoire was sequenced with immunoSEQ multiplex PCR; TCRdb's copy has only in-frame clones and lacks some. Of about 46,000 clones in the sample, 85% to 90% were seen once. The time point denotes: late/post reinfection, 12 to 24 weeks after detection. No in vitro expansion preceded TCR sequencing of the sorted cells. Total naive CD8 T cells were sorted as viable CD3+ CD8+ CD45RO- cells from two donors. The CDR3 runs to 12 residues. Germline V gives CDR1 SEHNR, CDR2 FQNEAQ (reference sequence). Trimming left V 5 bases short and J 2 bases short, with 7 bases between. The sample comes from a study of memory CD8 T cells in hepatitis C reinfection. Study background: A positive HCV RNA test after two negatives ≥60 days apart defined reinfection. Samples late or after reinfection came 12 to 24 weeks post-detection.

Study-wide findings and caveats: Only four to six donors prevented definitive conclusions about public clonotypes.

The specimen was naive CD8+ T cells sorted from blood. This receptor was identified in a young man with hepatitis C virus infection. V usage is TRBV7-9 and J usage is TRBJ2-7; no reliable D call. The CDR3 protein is CASSRDTYEQYF. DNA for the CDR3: TGTGCCAGCAGCCGAGATACCTACGAGCAGTACTTC.